This is a list of T cell receptor beta chains from one sample in a study of blood T cell repertoires in COVID-19. Libraries were prepared by immunoSEQ multiplex PCR; TCRdb keeps only in-frame clonotypes and omits some of them. Among about 200,000 clones, 70% to 90% were seen once, and the ten largest hold 3.3%. Sequencing input: peripheral blood. These receptors came from a man between 60 and 75 years old with acute or convalescent COVID-19. Both conserved end residues are trimmed from each CDR3. D genes are given only for firm matches. Rows give clone size only sometimes, using once, few, many, or a class for an expanded clone.

. | TRBV12-3/TRBV12-4 | . | ASSLGPQETQY
. | TRBV3-1/TRBV3-2 | TRBD1 | ASSRGGQVVTDTQY
. | TRBV27 | TRBD1 | ASSLGGTGNSPLH
few | TRBV7-6 | . | ASSLGLGGNNSPLH
few | TRBV6-5 | TRBD1 | ASSRRQGYRQPQH
few | TRBV19 | . | ASSGDRANTEAF
. | TRBV5-1 | . | ASSLAGARGVETQY
. | TRBV4-2 | TRBD2 | ASSQDKLAGGRGETQY
few | TRBV27 | TRBD2 | ASQPTGEGRTGELF
. | TRBV24-1 | . | APDTIPGELF
. | TRBV27 | TRBD2 | ASSLREGNEQF
. | TRBV10-2 | TRBD2 | ASRGGLGKYEQY
. | TRBV7-9 | . | ASARGSSKQY
few | TRBV7-9 | . | ASSSYRDTNNEQF
once | TRBV7-8 | . | ASSSRDRGGTQY
. | TRBV19 | TRBD1 | ASTDRGRQPQH
. | TRBV11-1 | TRBD2 | ASSRTSGSGYEQY
few | TRBV29-1 | TRBD1 | SVGQGSYEQY
. | TRBV12-3/TRBV12-4 | TRBD2 | ASSLLGREQY
. | TRBV9 | . | ASSVAWQGYGYT